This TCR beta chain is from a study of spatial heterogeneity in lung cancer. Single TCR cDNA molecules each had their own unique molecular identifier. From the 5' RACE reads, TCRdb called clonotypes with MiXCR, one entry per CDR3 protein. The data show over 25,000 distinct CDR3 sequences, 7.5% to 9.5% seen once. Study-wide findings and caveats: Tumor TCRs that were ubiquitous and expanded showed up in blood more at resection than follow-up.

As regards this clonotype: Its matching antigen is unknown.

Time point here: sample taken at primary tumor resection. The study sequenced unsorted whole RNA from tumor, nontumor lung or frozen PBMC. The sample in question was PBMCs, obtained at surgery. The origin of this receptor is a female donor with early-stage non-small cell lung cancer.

CDR3 loop: CASSPLLLGTGELFF. The CDR3 coding sequence is TGTGCCAGCAGTCCCTTATTGTTGGGAACCGGGGAGCTGTTTTTT. The chain is built from TRBV28 and TRBJ2-2; D gene ambiguous. Germline CDR1 and CDR2: MDHEN and SYDVKM. The CDR3 consists of 15 residues. V was pared by 5 bases and J by 5 bases, with 15 bases between.